The next 22 T cell receptor beta chains were all read from a single sample in a study of PD-L1 blockade in urothelial cancer. Profiling relied on immunoSEQ multiplex PCR, and the TCRdb table lists in-frame clones only, not all of them. The sample shows 60,000 to 75,000 clones, 65% to 85% of them seen only once. The time point was: pretreatment peripheral blood. The sample consisted of PBMCs, taken around atezolizumab (anti-PD-L1) treatment. These receptors were taken from a woman aged 70-85 years with urothelial cancer.

V is TRBV27 and J is TRBJ1-6; 7 bases fit TRBD1. The junction had 14 bases not matched to a gene; V was cut back by 5 bases and J by 10 bases. The CDR3 contains 16 residues. Germline V gives CDR1 MNHEY, CDR2 SMNVEV (reference sequence). CDR3 sequence (DNA): TGTGCCAGCAGTGCCGATAGGGGGCTGACGAGATCACCCCTCCACTTT. Translating gives CASSADRGLTRSPLHF.

The chain employs TRBV28 and TRBJ1-2; weak D call: TRBD1 (6 bases). CDR3 length: 16 amino acids. Germline V gene sequence: CDR1 MDHEN, CDR2 SYDVKM. V lost 2 bases and J lost 4, with 17 bases in between. The CDR3 DNA reads TGTGCCAGCAGTTTAGGGCAGGGGCCCACTGTCTATGGCTACACCTTC. Encoded protein: CASSLGQGPTVYGYTF.

J is TRBJ1-5 and V is TRBV15; D is ambiguous. Germline V gene sequence: CDR1 LNHNV, CDR2 YYDKDF (reference sequence). Trimming cost V 1 base and J 4 bases, with 5 bases left between them. The CDR3 is 13 amino acids. CDR3 sequence: CATSRVANQPQHF. In DNA, the CDR3 is TGTGCCACCAGCAGAGTGGCAAATCAGCCCCAGCATTTT. Full variable domain (outside the CDR3, taken from reference TRBV15 and TRBJ1-5): DAMVIQNPRYQVTQFGKPVTLSCSQTLNHNVMYWYQQKSSQAPKLLFHYYDKDFNNEADTPDNFQSRRPNTSFCFLDIRSPGLGDTAMYLCATSRVANQPQHFGDGTRLSIL.

CDR3 coding DNA: TGCGCCAGCAGCTTCGGGGTGGAGAACACTGAAGCTTTCTTT. Its protein is CASSFGVENTEAFF. The genes are TRBV5-1 and TRBJ1-1; D not resolved. The CDR3 totals 14 residues. The V end was cut by 2 bases, the J end by 1 base, with 9 bases between. Germline CDR1 reads SGHRS; CDR2 reads YFSETQ.

The genes are TRBV19 and TRBJ2-2; weak D call: TRBD1 (5 bases). The CDR3 length is 15 residues. The V end was cut by 3 bases, the J end by 7 bases, with 15 bases between. Per the germline V gene, CDR1 is LNHDA and CDR2 is SQIVND (reference sequence). CDR3: CASSISPGYDGELFF. CDR3 DNA: TGTGCCAGTAGTATTTCGCCAGGGTATGACGGGGAGCTGTTTTTT.

V usage is TRBV5-1 and J usage is TRBJ1-1; 7 nucleotides align to TRBD1. V dropped 4 bases and J dropped 5; count of bases not matched to a gene: 8. From germline, CDR1 is SGHRS and CDR2 YFSETQ. CDR3 size: 14 residues. CDR3 amino acids: CASSVQGMGTEAFF. The DNA of the CDR3 is TGCGCCAGCAGCGTACAGGGGATGGGTACTGAAGCTTTCTTT.

Note on this clone: The DNA is omitted, as the CDR3 cannot be located on it reliably, and the CDR3 follows TCRdb's listing. V usage is TRBV7-3 and J usage is TRBJ2-5; the DNA was not compared with TRBD2, the D call given in the table. From germline, CDR1 is SGHTA and CDR2 FQGTGA. The CDR3 length equals 13 residues, ends included. CDR3 sequence reads: CASSFGPGETQYF.

Only one count was recorded for this clone. This sequence may be a read error, since a much larger clone differs from it by one base. This chain joins TRBV4-2 and TRBJ2-2, with D perhaps TRBD1 (5 bases). V shed 0 bases and J shed 0 bases, with 5 bases lying between them. Germline lookup yields CDR1 LGHNA and CDR2 YNFKEQ. CDR3 size: 15 residues. DNA of the CDR3: TGTGCCAGCAGCCAAGACAGGGCGAACACCGGGGAGCTGTTTTTT. Translation gives CASSQDRANTGELFF.

The chain employs TRBV9 and TRBJ2-1; 9 bases fit TRBD2. CDR1 and CDR2 (germline): SGDLS, YYNGEE. V was clipped by 0 bases and J by 5 bases; unmatched bases: 6. This CDR3 has 16 amino acids. The CDR3 DNA reads TGTGCCAGCAGCGTAGCGCCTAGCGGGGTTCACAATGAGCAGTTCTTC. Its protein product is CASSVAPSGVHNEQFF.

J is TRBJ2-1 and V is TRBV4-3; D is uncertain. V lost 0 bases, J lost 9 bases, and 9 bases lay in between. Germline V gives CDR1 LGHNA, CDR2 YSLEER. The CDR3 is 13 amino acids. The CDR3 spells CASSQDSRVEQFF. CDR3 nucleotides: TGCGCCAGCAGCCAAGATTCCCGGGTTGAGCAGTTCTTC.

This clone occurred once. The chain uses TRBV13 and TRBJ2-5, with TRBD2 identical over 11 bases. Unmatched junction bases numbered 11, after V lost 4 bases and J lost 4 bases. The germline CDR1 and CDR2 sequences are PRHDT and FYEKMQ (reference sequence). The CDR3 totals 17 residues. CDR3 in amino acids: CASSSRSGGAYLETQYF. For the CDR3, the DNA is TGTGCCAGCAGCTCCCGTAGCGGGGGGGCTTACCTAGAGACCCAGTACTTC.

The chain uses TRBV7-2 and TRBJ2-7; 10 bases align to TRBD2. Germline CDR1 and CDR2: SGHTA and FQGNSA. The trim removed 1 base at V and 3 bases at J, leaving 12 bases unmatched. The CDR3 is made up of 18 amino acids. The CDR3 DNA is TGTGCCAGCAGCTTAGGGCTAGCGGGAGCCCCTACCCTCTACGAGCAGTACTTC. Translating gives CASSLGLAGAPTLYEQYF.

The chain has TRBV6-1 and TRBJ1-1; D gene uncertain. The V gene's germline CDR1 is MNHNS and CDR2 SASEGT. V was pared by 3 bases and J by 4 bases, with 12 bases between. The CDR3 totals 14 residues. The chain's CDR3 is CASSDALGSTEAFF. DNA of the CDR3: TGTGCCAGCAGTGACGCCCTTGGGAGCACTGAAGCTTTCTTT.

This sequence joins TRBV2 and TRBJ1-4, with a possible D match to TRBD1 (5 bases). V shed 7 bases and J shed 7 bases, with 13 bases lying between them. The CDR3 is 13 amino acids. CDR1 is SNHLY, CDR2 FYNNEI, per germline. CDR3 DNA: TGTGCCAGCAACTTCAGGGTTAGTGAAAAACTGTTTTTT. This sequence encodes CASNFRVSEKLFF.

The genes are TRBV6-1 and TRBJ1-6; a weak D match, TRBD1 (5 bases). V lost 1 base, J lost 5 bases, and 18 bases lay in between. The CDR3 covers 18 residues. Germline assignment: CDR1 MNHNS and CDR2 SASEGT. The DNA for the CDR3 is TGTGCCAGCAGTGAAGTTCCGAAAGAACAGGCGGATAATTCACCCCTCCACTTT. Its protein is CASSEVPKEQADNSPLHF.

The chain employs TRBV10-3 and TRBJ1-2; TRBD1 matches at 10 bases. Germline V gene sequence: CDR1 ENHRY, CDR2 SYGVKD. The length of the CDR3 is 14 residues. V trimming: 7 bases; J trimming: 3 bases; junction bases outside the gene matches: 5. The CDR3 sequence: CAITEDRGDYGYTF. The CDR3 region has the DNA TGTGCCATCACCGAGGACAGGGGGGACTATGGCTACACCTTC.

This chain uses TRBV7-2 with TRBJ1-1; D perhaps matches TRBD1 (5 bases). Trimming pared 0 bases from V and 5 bases from J, leaving 19 bases between. CDR1 SGHTA and CDR2 FQGNSA come from the germline V gene. This CDR3 spans 17 amino acids. CDR3 in DNA: TGTGCCAGCAGCTTAGCGTGGTTGGGGGGACTCAATACTGAAGCTTTCTTT. Its protein is CASSLAWLGGLNTEAFF.

The chain combines TRBV5-1 with TRBJ2-2, with 9 bases identical to TRBD2. V was pared by 2 bases and J by 5 bases, with 4 bases of the junction left unmatched. Germline values: CDR1 SGHRS, CDR2 YFSETQ. This CDR3 has 15 amino acids. As DNA, the CDR3 is TGCGCCAGCAGCTTTCAGCGGGAGGCGACCGGGGAGCTGTTTTTT. Protein: CASSFQREATGELFF.

The chain has TRBV9 and TRBJ2-2, with D hard to call. V shed 4 bases and J shed 0 bases, with 13 bases lying between them. The CDR3 is made up of 16 amino acids. From germline, CDR1 is SGDLS and CDR2 YYNGEE. CDR3 nucleotide sequence: TGTGCCAGCAGCTTCACAGTAAACGCGAACACCGGGGAGCTGTTTTTT. The encoded protein is CASSFTVNANTGELFF.

The V call is TRBV4-2, the J call TRBJ2-1; TRBD2 aligns across 7 bases. Germline V gives CDR1 LGHNA, CDR2 YNFKEQ. The CDR3 loop spans 16 amino acids. Trimming cost V 0 bases and J 5 bases; bases outside gene matches: 7. CDR3 in DNA: TGTGCCAGCAGCCAAGATCGAACTAGCGCCCACAATGAGCAGTTCTTC. Protein sequence: CASSQDRTSAHNEQFF.

V usage is TRBV18 and J usage is TRBJ1-2; D not certain. Trimming removed 0 bases from V and 3 bases from J, with 11 bases in between. Germline V gives CDR1 KGHSH, CDR2 LQKENI. This CDR3 region has 15 residues. Here the CDR3 reads CASSPPDYLDYGYTF. CDR3 nucleotide sequence: TGTGCCAGCTCACCACCAGACTACTTGGACTATGGCTACACCTTC.

This chain joins TRBV19 and TRBJ1-2; TRBD1 aligns across 7 bases. The CDR3 consists of 14 residues. The V gene end was trimmed by 7 bases and the J gene end by 4 bases; junction bases not matched to a gene: 9. Germline CDR1 LNHDA, CDR2 SQIVND (reference sequence). CDR3 region: CASTLSQGIYGYTF. The CDR3 DNA is TGTGCCAGTACCCTTTCACAGGGGATCTATGGCTACACCTTC.